Listed below are T cell receptor beta chains from one sample, sequenced in a study of T-cell reconstitution after alpha-beta-depleted transplantation in children. TCRdb called the PCR reads again in MiXCR, with one record for every CDR3 protein. The repertoire holds under 850,000 distinct CDR3 sequences, with about 12% as singletons. Source: PBMCs, taken before TCRalphabeta/CD19-depleted stem cell transplant. Source of these receptors: a girl aged 2-9 years with congenital amegakaryocytic thrombocytopenia, due to receive a stem cell transplant. Both conserved end residues are part of each CDR3. Each record gives: V gene, J gene, clone size, D gene, CDR3 protein, CDR3 DNA. A D gene is named only where the DNA matches it firmly. Size tells how often a clone was seen (once, few, many) or the class of an expanded clone, and some rows leave it out.

TRBV10-3	TRBJ2-7	many	NA	CAISAQSYEQYF	TGTGCCATCAGTGCACAGTCCTACGAGCAGTACTTC
TRBV5-1	TRBJ2-3	NA	NA	CASSLGHGGTDTQYF	TGCGCCAGCAGCTTAGGACACGGGGGCACAGATACGCAGTATTTT
TRBV20-1	TRBJ2-1	many	NA	CSAREDGNEQFF	TGCAGTGCTAGAGAGGACGGCAATGAGCAGTTCTTC
TRBV20-1	TRBJ2-5	few	NA	CSASRADQETQYF	TGCAGTGCTAGTCGCGCGGACCAAGAGACCCAGTACTTC
TRBV20-1	TRBJ1-5	many	NA	CSARDRRDSPQHF	TGCAGTGCTAGAGATCGCCGGGATTCGCCCCAGCATTTT
TRBV20-1	TRBJ2-7	few	TRBD2	CSARVEPGLAGYEQYF	TGCAGTGCTAGAGTAGAACCGGGACTAGCGGGTTATGAGCAGTACTTC
TRBV6-5	TRBJ2-1	few	NA	CASSYRGRRANDEQFF	TGTGCCAGCAGTTACCGGGGTAGGAGGGCCAACGATGAGCAGTTCTTC
TRBV7-9	TRBJ1-1	many	NA	CASSLYTYGAFF	TGTGCCAGCAGCTTGTACACTTATGGAGCTTTCTTT
TRBV15	TRBJ2-1	few	TRBD1	CATSRDIMGGTGAGAYNEQFF	TGTGCCACCAGCAGAGACATTATGGGGGGGACAGGGGCTGGGGCATACAATGAGCAGTTCTTC
TRBV10-3	TRBJ2-7	many	TRBD2	CAISESGRGAYEQYF	TGTGCCATCAGTGAGTCGGGGCGGGGGGCCTACGAGCAGTACTTC
TRBV5-1	TRBJ2-7	many	TRBD2	CASSLRTSGTHITYEQYF	TGCGCCAGCAGCTTAAGGACTAGCGGGACCCATATTACCTACGAGCAGTACTTC
TRBV7-9	TRBJ2-1	NA	TRBD1	CASSPDRALLGNEQFF	TGTGCCAGCAGCCCGGACAGGGCTCTTCTAGGCAATGAGCAGTTCTTC
TRBV4-1	TRBJ2-7	few	TRBD1	CASSPGQGALYEQYF	TGCGCCAGCAGCCCCGGACAGGGGGCACTCTACGAGCAGTACTTC
TRBV4-1	TRBJ2-6	NA	NA	CASSQGGLTSGANVLTF	TGCGCCAGCAGCCAAGGGGGACTGACCTCTGGGGCCAACGTCCTGACTTTC
TRBV12-3/TRBV12-4	TRBJ1-5	many	TRBD1	CASSGTGGNQPQHF	TGTGCCAGCTCGGGGACAGGGGGCAATCAGCCCCAGCATTTT
TRBV10-3	TRBJ2-7	many	NA	CAIGTWGGREQYF	TGTGCCATCGGGACGTGGGGCGGGCGCGAGCAGTACTTC
TRBV7-3	TRBJ2-7	NA	TRBD1	CASSFSRQGEQYF	TGTGCCAGCAGCTTTTCCCGACAGGGCGAGCAGTACTTC
TRBV12-3/TRBV12-4	TRBJ2-3	many	NA	CASSLPPGKGTDTQYF	TGTGCCAGCAGTTTACCGCCAGGGAAGGGCACAGATACGCAGTATTTT
TRBV5-1	TRBJ2-1	NA	NA	CASSLSWQGMHNEQFF	TGCGCCAGCAGCTTGTCGTGGCAAGGAATGCACAATGAGCAGTTCTTC
TRBV11-2	TRBJ2-7	NA	TRBD2	CASRLAGGYYEQYF	TGTGCCAGCAGACTAGCGGGAGGCTACTACGAGCAGTACTTC
TRBV29-1	TRBJ1-1	NA	NA	CSVEWVNPGHMNTEAFF	TGCAGCGTTGAATGGGTCAATCCGGGACATATGAACACTGAAGCTTTCTTT
TRBV15	TRBJ2-1	many	TRBD2	CATSREAGGGGAGYNEQFF	TGTGCCACCAGCAGGGAAGCGGGAGGAGGGGGAGCGGGATACAATGAGCAGTTCTTC
TRBV10-3	TRBJ2-1	many	TRBD1	CAIGGQGYNEQFF	TGTGCCATCGGCGGACAGGGCTACAATGAGCAGTTCTTC
TRBV11-2	TRBJ2-7	many	TRBD1	CASSRNPTGGVYEQYF	TGTGCCAGCAGCCGAAACCCAACAGGGGGTGTCTACGAGCAGTACTTC
TRBV7-9	TRBJ2-7	few	NA	CASSTPDRRYEQYF	TGTGCCAGCAGTACACCGGACCGTAGGTACGAGCAGTACTTC
TRBV29-1	TRBJ2-5	many	NA	CSVRWELETQYF	TGCAGCGTCCGTTGGGAATTGGAGACCCAGTACTTC
TRBV30	TRBJ2-1	few	NA	CAWSLESDEQFF	TGTGCCTGGAGTTTAGAGAGCGATGAGCAGTTCTTC
TRBV29-1	TRBJ2-1	many	TRBD2	CSVYGTSATEQFF	TGCAGCGTTTACGGGACTAGCGCCACTGAGCAGTTCTTC
TRBV20-1	TRBJ2-7	many	TRBD1	CSARDQDTGTGGFSYEQYF	TGCAGTGCTAGAGATCAAGACACCGGGACAGGGGGATTCTCCTACGAGCAGTACTTC
TRBV4-1	TRBJ2-6	many	TRBD2	CASSHQTSGSGLGANVLTF	TGCGCCAGCAGCCACCAGACTAGCGGGAGTGGCCTTGGGGCCAACGTCCTGACTTTC
TRBV18	TRBJ2-3	few	NA	CASSVREVPYDTQYF	TGTGCCAGCTCAGTCCGAGAAGTGCCATATGATACGCAGTATTTT
TRBV7-9	TRBJ2-1	few	TRBD2	CASRSGRAHRDNEQFF	TGTGCCAGCAGAAGCGGGAGGGCCCATCGGGACAATGAGCAGTTCTTC
TRBV5-1	TRBJ2-7	NA	NA	CASSLEVSGFAYEQYF	TGCGCCAGCAGCTTGGAAGTGAGCGGGTTCGCCTACGAGCAGTACTTC
TRBV14	TRBJ2-7	few	NA	CASSQEGVLPERYEQYF	TGTGCCAGCAGCCAAGAGGGTGTGCTTCCTGAAAGGTACGAGCAGTACTTC
TRBV20-1	TRBJ2-1	NA	TRBD2	CSASKAGGRRDNEQFF	TGCAGTGCTAGCAAAGCGGGAGGGCGGCGGGACAATGAGCAGTTCTTC
TRBV27	TRBJ2-7	many	TRBD1	CASRGQNKDYEQYF	TGTGCCAGCAGGGGACAGAATAAAGACTACGAGCAGTACTTC
TRBV28	TRBJ2-3	NA	NA	CASGRRLTDTQYF	TGTGCCAGCGGGAGACGCCTCACAGATACGCAGTATTTT
TRBV5-1	TRBJ1-1	many	NA	CASSPTDRPAFF	TGCGCCAGCAGCCCAACTGACAGGCCCGCTTTCTTT
TRBV11-1	TRBJ2-1	once	NA	CASSSTLLGANEQFF	TGTGCCAGCAGCTCTACCCTGTTGGGGGCCAATGAGCAGTTCTTC
TRBV18	TRBJ2-1	NA	NA	CASSRSERSYNEQFF	TGTGCCAGCTCACGATCGGAGAGGTCTTACAATGAGCAGTTCTTC
TRBV9	TRBJ2-3	many	NA	CASSSMGSTDTQYF	TGTGCCAGCAGCTCGATGGGGTCCACAGATACGCAGTATTTT
TRBV7-7	TRBJ2-7	NA	NA	CASSASQGDEQYF	TGTGCCAGCTCGGCCTCCCAGGGTGACGAGCAGTACTTC
TRBV7-9	TRBJ1-5	NA	NA	CASTEGGDLYNQPQHF	TGTGCCAGCACCGAGGGGGGGGATTTATACAATCAGCCCCAGCATTTT
TRBV10-1	TRBJ2-7	many	NA	CASSESWGYEQYF	TGCGCCAGCAGTGAGTCGTGGGGCTACGAGCAGTACTTC
TRBV20-1	TRBJ2-1	many	TRBD2	CSAGTSGRNNEQFF	TGCAGTGCTGGGACTAGCGGGAGGAACAATGAGCAGTTCTTC
TRBV7-9	TRBJ2-1	many	NA	CASSSLDREYPFNEQFF	TGTGCCAGCAGCTCTTTAGACAGAGAATACCCTTTTAATGAGCAGTTCTTC
TRBV29-1	TRBJ2-1	NA	NA	CSVQPGYNEQFF	TGCAGCGTTCAACCCGGTTACAATGAGCAGTTCTTC
TRBV28	TRBJ2-3	many	NA	CASSLGQLRSDTQYF	TGTGCCAGCAGTTTAGGTCAACTGAGGTCCGATACGCAGTATTTT
TRBV12-3/TRBV12-4	TRBJ2-1	NA	TRBD2	CASSIAGNYNEQFF	TGTGCCAGCAGTATAGCGGGAAATTACAATGAGCAGTTCTTC
TRBV28	TRBJ2-1	NA	NA	CASSYGGAYNEQFF	TGTGCCAGCAGTTACGGGGGTGCCTACAATGAGCAGTTCTTC
TRBV7-3	TRBJ2-1	few	NA	CASSLIGPDSRKFF	TGTGCCAGCAGCTTAATCGGACCGGACAGCAGGAAGTTCTTC
TRBV29-1	TRBJ2-7	NA	NA	CSAVGGRDDKQYF	TGCAGTGCCGTCGGGGGGCGCGACGACAAGCAGTACTTC
TRBV7-7	TRBJ2-5	few	TRBD2	CASSPGGGRVETQYF	TGTGCCAGCAGCCCCGGCGGCGGGAGAGTAGAGACCCAGTACTTC